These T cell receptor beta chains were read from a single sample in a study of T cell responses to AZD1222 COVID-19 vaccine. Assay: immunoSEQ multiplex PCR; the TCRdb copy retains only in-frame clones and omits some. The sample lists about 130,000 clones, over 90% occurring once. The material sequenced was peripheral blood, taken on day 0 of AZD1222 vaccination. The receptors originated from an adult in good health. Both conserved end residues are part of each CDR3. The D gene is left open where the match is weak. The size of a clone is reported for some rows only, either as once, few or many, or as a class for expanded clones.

CATRPRTDSNQPQHF,TGTGCCACCCGCCCTCGAACAGATAGCAATCAGCCCCAGCATTTT,TRBV10-3,.,TRBJ1-5,.
CASSQEGFEQYF,TGTGCCAGCAGCCAAGAAGGGTTCGAGCAGTACTTC,TRBV3-1/TRBV3-2,.,TRBJ2-7,.
CASSSVFGEKLFF,TGTGCCAGCAGCTCCGTGTTTGGGGAAAAACTGTTTTTT,TRBV7-8,few,TRBJ1-4,.
CASSAGSQEMNTEAFF,TGTGCCAGCAGCGCCGGATCACAGGAGATGAACACTGAAGCTTTCTTT,TRBV9,once,TRBJ1-1,.
CASSYGTGGAYGYTF,TGTGCCAGTAGTTACGGGACAGGGGGCGCATATGGCTACACCTTC,TRBV19,.,TRBJ1-2,TRBD1
CASSRQADQPQHF,TGTGCCAGCAGTCGACAGGCTGATCAGCCCCAGCATTTT,TRBV7-2,.,TRBJ1-5,.
CASSPPDRGYEQYF,TGTGCCAGCAGTCCACCGGACAGGGGCTACGAGCAGTACTTC,TRBV5-4,.,TRBJ2-7,TRBD1
CASRVIRDGILEAFF,TGTGCCAGCAGAGTTATCCGGGACGGTATTCTAGAAGCTTTCTTT,TRBV28,.,TRBJ1-1,.
CSVEEGIAETTDTQYF,TGCAGCGTTGAAGAGGGGATAGCGGAAACCACAGATACGCAGTATTTT,TRBV29-1,.,TRBJ2-3,.
CASSQRTRSGANVLTF,TGCGCCAGCAGCCAAAGGACTCGTTCGGGGGCCAACGTCCTGACTTTC,TRBV4-1,.,TRBJ2-6,.
CASSLAGGNNSPLHF,TGTGCCAGCAGCTTGGCGGGAGGCAATAATTCACCCCTCCACTTT,TRBV5-6,once,TRBJ1-6,.
CASSFGQARELFF,TGCGCCAGCAGCTTCGGACAGGCCCGGGAGCTGTTTTTT,TRBV5-1,.,TRBJ2-2,TRBD1
CASSYSGLAGGSYNEQFF,TGTGCCAGCAGTTACTCGGGTCTAGCGGGGGGATCCTACAATGAGCAGTTCTTC,TRBV6-2/TRBV6-3,.,TRBJ2-1,TRBD2
CASSRQDYEQYF,TGTGCCAGCAGCCGACAGGACTACGAGCAGTACTTC,TRBV6-6,.,TRBJ2-7,.
CASSEDPSETQYF,TGTGCCAGCAGCGAGGACCCTTCGGAGACCCAGTACTTC,TRBV11-1,.,TRBJ2-5,.
CASSPDGLGHQPQHF,TGTGCCAGCAGCCCCGATGGACTCGGGCATCAGCCCCAGCATTTT,TRBV3-1/TRBV3-2,.,TRBJ1-5,.